The source of this T cell receptor beta chain is a study of human T cells and chemical hapten exposure. Overall study context: The study enrolled mostly female patients with alopecia areata, totalis or universalis.

In its sample, this clonotype was seen many times. As for time point: patch test 3, about 24 weeks after DPC sensitization. Treatment noted: therapeutic diphenylcyclopropenone sensitization with weekly scalp DPC. With V trimmed by 0 bases and J by 2 bases, 8 bases remained unmatched. This CDR3 has 19 amino acids. Per the germline V gene, CDR1 is LGHNA and CDR2 is YSLEER. Each CDR3 protein is one row after TCRdb ran MiXCR on the RACE reads. The sample has some 90,000 distinct CDR3 sequences, approximately 11% seen once. The V gene is TRBV4-3, the J gene TRBJ2-3; 13 bases map to TRBD2. The clonotype comes from a woman aged 25 to 39 with alopecia areata. Some clones in this sample may be carry-over from other donors' samples. The source material was whole blood, sampled in connection with sensitization to the hapten diphenylcyclopropenone (DPC). CDR3 nucleotide sequence: TGCGCCAGCAGCCAAGACCGGTTTACTAGCGGGAGGGTCACAGATACGCAGTATTTT. Translating it yields CASSQDRFTSGRVTDTQYF.